This T cell receptor (beta chain) was sequenced for a study of T cell repertoires in cytomegalovirus infection. Study-wide context: Shared public TCR beta signatures pointed to both CMV infection and a matching HLA type.

TCRdb reprocessed the reads with MiXCR, giving one entry per CDR3 protein. The sample carries 100,000 to 150,000 distinct CDR3 sequences, 7% to 10% recorded once. General study results and limits: HLA-C-restricted CMV-specific TCR beta clonotypes prevailed in the ex vivo response. Summed frequency of shared TCR beta families picked out CMV carriers who also had the relevant HLA.

The CDR3 is 17 amino acids. V lost 4 bases and J 3 bases, leaving 21 bases between the germline ends. Germline CDR1 is MNHEY and CDR2 is SMNVEV (reference sequence). This clonotype came up many times. Its antigen is unidentified. The chain links TRBV27 to TRBJ1-2; a possible D gene is TRBD1 (5 bases). Sequencing was carried out using PBMCs. The TCR comes from a human donor in good health (CMV status not recorded). Some clones in this sample may be carry-over from other donors' samples. The DNA for the CDR3 is TGTGCCAGCAGTTCAATCTTTACAGGATCCCACCACTATGGCTACACCTTC. Translation gives CASSSIFTGSHHYGYTF.